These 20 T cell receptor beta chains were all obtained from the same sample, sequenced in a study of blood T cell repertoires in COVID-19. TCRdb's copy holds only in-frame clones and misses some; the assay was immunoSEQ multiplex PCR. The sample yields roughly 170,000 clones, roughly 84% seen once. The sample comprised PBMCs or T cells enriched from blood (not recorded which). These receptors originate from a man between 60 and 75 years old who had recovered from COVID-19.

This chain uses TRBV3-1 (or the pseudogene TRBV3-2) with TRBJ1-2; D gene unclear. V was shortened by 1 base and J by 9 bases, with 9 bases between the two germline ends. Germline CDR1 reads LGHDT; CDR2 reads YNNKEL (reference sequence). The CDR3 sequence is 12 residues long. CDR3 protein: CASSQASGRYTF. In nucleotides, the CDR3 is TGTGCCAGCAGCCAAGCCTCAGGTCGCTACACCTTC.

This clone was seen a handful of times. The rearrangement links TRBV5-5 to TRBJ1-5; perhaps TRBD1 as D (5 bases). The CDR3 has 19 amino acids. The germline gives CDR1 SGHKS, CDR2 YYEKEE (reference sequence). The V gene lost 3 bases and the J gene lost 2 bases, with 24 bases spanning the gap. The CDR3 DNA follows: TGTGCCAGCAGCTCGGATTTCGGATTGGACACCGAGGGCAATCAGCCCCAGCATTTT. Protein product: CASSSDFGLDTEGNQPQHF.

The DNA of the CDR3 is TGTGCCAGCACCACGACAGGGTTTAATTCACCCCTCCACTTT. As protein: CASTTTGFNSPLHF. The V and J genes are TRBV2 and TRBJ1-6; 7 bases align to TRBD1. Trimming at V came to 7 bases and at J to 6 bases, leaving 6 bases not matched to a gene. The germline V gene has CDR1 SNHLY and CDR2 FYNNEI. The CDR3 consists of 14 residues.

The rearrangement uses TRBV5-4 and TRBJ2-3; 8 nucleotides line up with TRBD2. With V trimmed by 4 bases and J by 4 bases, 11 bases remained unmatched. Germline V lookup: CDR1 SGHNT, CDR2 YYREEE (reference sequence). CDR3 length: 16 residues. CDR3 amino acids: CASSTELAVPPDTQYF. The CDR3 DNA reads TGTGCCAGCAGCACCGAACTAGCGGTGCCTCCAGATACGCAGTATTTT.

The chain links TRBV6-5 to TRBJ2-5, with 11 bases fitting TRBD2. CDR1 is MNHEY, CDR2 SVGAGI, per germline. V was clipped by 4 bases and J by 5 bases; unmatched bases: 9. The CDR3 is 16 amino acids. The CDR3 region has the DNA TGTGCCAGCAGTTCTCCAATAGCGGGGGGGCGGGAGACCCAGTACTTC. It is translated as CASSSPIAGGRETQYF.

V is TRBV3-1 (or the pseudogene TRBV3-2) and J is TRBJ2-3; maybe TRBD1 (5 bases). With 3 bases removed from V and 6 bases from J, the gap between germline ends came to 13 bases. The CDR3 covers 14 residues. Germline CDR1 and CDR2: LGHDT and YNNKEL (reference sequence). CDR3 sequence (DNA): TGTGCCAGCAGCCAGGATGACAGTATGGATACGCAGTATTTT. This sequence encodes CASSQDDSMDTQYF.

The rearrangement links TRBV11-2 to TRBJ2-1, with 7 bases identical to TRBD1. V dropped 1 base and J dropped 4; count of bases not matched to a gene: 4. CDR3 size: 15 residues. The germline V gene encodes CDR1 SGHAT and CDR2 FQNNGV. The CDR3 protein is CASSLGPQGYNEQFF. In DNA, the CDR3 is TGTGCCAGCAGCTTAGGTCCACAGGGGTACAATGAGCAGTTCTTC. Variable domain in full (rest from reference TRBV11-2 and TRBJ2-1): EAGVAQSPRYKIIEKRQSVAFWCNPISGHATLYWYQQILGQGPKLLIQFQNNGVVDDSQLPKDRFSAERLKGVDSTLKIQPAKLEDSAVYLCASSLGPQGYNEQFFGPGTRLTVL.

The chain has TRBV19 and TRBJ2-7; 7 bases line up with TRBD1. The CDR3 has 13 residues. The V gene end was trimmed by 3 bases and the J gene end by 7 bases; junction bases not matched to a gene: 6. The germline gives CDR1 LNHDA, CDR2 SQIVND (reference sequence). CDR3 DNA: TGTGCCAGTAGTATCGGACAGGTGGGGGAGCAGTACTTC. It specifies CASSIGQVGEQYF.

The CDR3: CASSGLAGGQNIQYF. DNA for the CDR3: TGTGCCAGCAGTGGACTAGCGGGGGGCCAGAACATTCAGTACTTC. The rearrangement uses TRBV2 and TRBJ2-4, with 13 bases matching TRBD2. Per the germline V gene, CDR1 is SNHLY and CDR2 is FYNNEI. This CDR3 is 15 amino acids long. Trimming cost V 4 bases and J 7 bases; bases outside gene matches: 4.

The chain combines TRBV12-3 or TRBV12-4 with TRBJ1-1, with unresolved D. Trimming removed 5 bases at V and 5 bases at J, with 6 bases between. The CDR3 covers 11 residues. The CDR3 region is CASSLRTEAFF. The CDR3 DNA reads TGTGCCAGCAGTCTTCGGACTGAAGCTTTCTTT.

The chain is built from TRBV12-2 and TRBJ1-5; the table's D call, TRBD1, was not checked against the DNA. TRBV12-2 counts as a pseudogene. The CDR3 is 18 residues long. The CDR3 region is CASRLEPGQSYSNQPQHF. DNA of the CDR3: TGTGCAAGTCGCTTAGAACCGGGACAGTCATATAGCAATCAGCCCCAGCATTTT.

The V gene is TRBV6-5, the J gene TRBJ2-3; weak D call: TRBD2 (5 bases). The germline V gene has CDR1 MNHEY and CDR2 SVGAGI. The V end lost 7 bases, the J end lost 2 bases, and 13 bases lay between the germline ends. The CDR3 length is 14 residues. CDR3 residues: CASIKTTTTDTQYF. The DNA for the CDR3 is TGTGCCAGCATTAAGACTACAACCACAGATACGCAGTATTTT.

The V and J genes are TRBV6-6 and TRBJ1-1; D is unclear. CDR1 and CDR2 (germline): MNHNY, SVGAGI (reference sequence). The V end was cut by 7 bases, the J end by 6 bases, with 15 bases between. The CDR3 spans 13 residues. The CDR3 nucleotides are TGTGCCAGCACCACGCTTCCTGCGGCTGAAGCTTTCTTT. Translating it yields CASTTLPAAEAFF.

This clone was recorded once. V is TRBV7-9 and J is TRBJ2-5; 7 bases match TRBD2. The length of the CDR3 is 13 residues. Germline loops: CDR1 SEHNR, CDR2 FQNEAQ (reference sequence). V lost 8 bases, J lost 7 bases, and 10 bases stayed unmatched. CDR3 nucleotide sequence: TGTGCCAGCCGACCCGCGACGGGGGGGACCCAGTACTTC. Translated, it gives CASRPATGGTQYF.

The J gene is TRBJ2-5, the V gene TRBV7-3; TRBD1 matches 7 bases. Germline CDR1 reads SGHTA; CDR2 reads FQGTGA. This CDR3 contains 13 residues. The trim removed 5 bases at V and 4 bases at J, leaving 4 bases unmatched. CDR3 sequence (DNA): TGTGCCAGCAGCCAACGGACAGGAGAGACCCAGTACTTC. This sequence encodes CASSQRTGETQYF.

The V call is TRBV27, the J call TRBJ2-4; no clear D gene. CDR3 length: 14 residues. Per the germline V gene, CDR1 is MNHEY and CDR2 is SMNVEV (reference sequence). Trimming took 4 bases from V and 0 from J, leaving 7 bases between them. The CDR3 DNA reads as TGTGCCAGCAGTTCTTATCTAGCCAAAAACATTCAGTACTTC. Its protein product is CASSSYLAKNIQYF.

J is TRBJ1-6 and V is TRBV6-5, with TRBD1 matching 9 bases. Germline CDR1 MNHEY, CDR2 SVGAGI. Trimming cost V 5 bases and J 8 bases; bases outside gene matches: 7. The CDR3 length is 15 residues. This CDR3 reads CASSLRDRVDSPLHF. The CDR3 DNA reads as TGTGCCAGCAGTCTCCGGGACAGGGTGGATTCACCCCTCCACTTT.

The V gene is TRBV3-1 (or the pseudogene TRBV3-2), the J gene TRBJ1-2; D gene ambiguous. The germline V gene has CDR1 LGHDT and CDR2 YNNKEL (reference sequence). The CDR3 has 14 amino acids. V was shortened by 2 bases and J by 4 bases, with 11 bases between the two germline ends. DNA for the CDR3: TGTGCCAGCAGCCAATTGACCGAGGTCTATGGCTACACCTTC. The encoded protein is CASSQLTEVYGYTF.

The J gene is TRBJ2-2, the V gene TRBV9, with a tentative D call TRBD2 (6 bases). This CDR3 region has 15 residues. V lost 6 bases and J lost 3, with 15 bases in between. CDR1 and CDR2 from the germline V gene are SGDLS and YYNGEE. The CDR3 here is CASTIGTPYTGELFF. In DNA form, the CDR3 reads TGTGCCAGCACCATAGGGACTCCTTACACCGGGGAGCTGTTTTTT.

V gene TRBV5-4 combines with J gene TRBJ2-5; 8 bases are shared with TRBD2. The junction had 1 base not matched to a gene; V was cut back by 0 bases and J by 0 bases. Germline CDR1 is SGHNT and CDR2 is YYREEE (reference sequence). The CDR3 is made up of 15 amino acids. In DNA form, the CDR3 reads TGTGCCAGCAGCTTGGAAGCGGGGGACCAAGAGACCCAGTACTTC. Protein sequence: CASSLEAGDQETQYF.